This note documents a single T cell receptor beta chain sequence. The antigen remains unidentified. The V end was cut by 7 bases, the J end by 5 bases, with 5 bases between. Germline loops: CDR1 MNHNY, CDR2 SVGAGI (reference sequence). This CDR3 is built from 11 residues. The data are from a study of memory B cells and T cells in multiple sclerosis. Study findings and constraints: Normalization was needed because clone-set size differences affected shared clonotype counts.

Method: immunoSEQ multiplex PCR; TCRdb's copy keeps in-frame clones and lacks some. The data show 30,000 or so clones, about 82% seen once. Separate sequencing covered autoproliferating (CFSE-dim) and non-proliferating (CFSE-high) T cells from stimulus-free culture. Replicate wells were pooled after roughly 7 days of stimulus-free culture of fewer than 65 million CFSE-labeled PBMCs. This rearrangement joins TRBV6-6 to TRBJ1-4, with D unresolved. This TCR derives from a human donor with multiple sclerosis. The sample taken for sequencing was PBMCs from blood kept in culture. This CDR3 reads CASKENEKLFF. The CDR3 DNA follows: TGTGCCAGCAAAGAAAATGAAAAACTGTTTTTT.